The next 3 T cell receptor beta chains were all read from a single sample in a study of blood T cell repertoires in COVID-19 (dated by TCRdb to the early 2020s). Library preparation employed the immunoSEQ multiplex PCR assay. Not all clones reach the TCRdb copy of this immuneACCESS table, which keeps in-frame sequences only. Checked studies attribute under half of the gap to unresolved V genes and leave the rest unexplained. A total of under 150,000 clones appear in this sample, around four fifths of them only once. Jointly, the top ten make up roughly 2.9% of the sample. Source material: peripheral blood. These receptors all come from a woman aged 40 to 49 with active or convalescent COVID-19.

This clone was seen once. The chain combines TRBV5-6 with TRBJ2-5; the match to TRBD2 covers 9 bases. This CDR3 is built from 16 residues. CDR1 and CDR2 from the germline V gene are SGHDT and YYEEEE. Trimming took 0 bases from V and 5 from J; bases not matched to a gene: 8. The CDR3 region has the DNA TGTGCCAGCAGCTTGGGTGAAGGTAGCGGGAGTGAGACCCAGTACTTC. It is translated as CASSLGEGSGSETQYF.

In DNA, the CDR3 is TGTGCCAGCAGCCGGACAGGGACTAACTATGGCTACACCTTC. Protein: CASSRTGTNYGYTF. The chain employs TRBV7-2 and TRBJ1-2; TRBD1 matches at 8 bases. Germline assignment: CDR1 SGHTA and CDR2 FQGNSA. V trimming: 5 bases; J trimming: 0 bases; junction bases outside the gene matches: 2. The CDR3 covers 14 residues.

The chain joins TRBV6-4 to TRBJ1-2; 7 bases line up with TRBD1. Germline lookup yields CDR1 MRHNA and CDR2 SNTAGT. Trimming cost V 3 bases and J 4 bases; bases outside gene matches: 5. The CDR3 is made up of 14 amino acids. Here the CDR3 DNA reads TGTGCCAGCAGTGAACAGGGGAACGGCTATGGCTACACCTTC. It is translated as CASSEQGNGYGYTF.